This T cell receptor beta chain was profiled in a study of blood T cell repertoires in COVID-19. In the original processing: Counts of nucleated cells, estimated from reference gene primer amplification, were obtained. Only in-frame clones appear in the TCRdb table, and some are missing; sequencing was by immunoSEQ multiplex PCR. The DNA gave D and trimming, while V, J and clone size come from that table. This sample yields over 250,000 clones, of which around 86% are seen a single time; around 1.5% belongs to the top ten. The CDR3 is made up of 15 amino acids. Germline V gene sequence: CDR1 ENHRY, CDR2 SYGVKD. Trimming took off 2 bases at V and 4 bases at J, with 14 bases between the two ends.

This chain connects TRBV10-3 to TRBJ1-2; TRBD1 is a possible D gene (5 bases). Sequenced: peripheral blood. This sequence was found in a middle-aged woman who had recovered from COVID-19. In DNA form, the CDR3 reads TGTGCCATCAGTGAGACAGCGGGGGTGACCTATGGCTACACCTTC. Encoded protein: CAISETAGVTYGYTF.